The TCR beta chain under discussion was sequenced for a study of CD8 T cells in Susac syndrome. An amount of RNA that ranged from roughly 0.45 to 1 ug was reverse transcribed with random hexamers. The CDR3 of TCR beta was amplified by immunoSEQ multiplex PCR across 54 Vbeta and 13 Jbeta. TCRdb ran MiXCR on the immunoSEQ multiplex PCR reads and lists one entry per CDR3 protein. The sample lists 150,000 to 200,000 distinct CDR3 sequences; roughly 94% were seen once. Both CD4+ and CD8+ T cells were negatively isolated, and TEMRA cells underwent FACS enrichment. This receptor was identified in a human donor with multiple sclerosis. Sequenced: CD4+ T cells from PBMCs.

CDR3 sequence: CASTSRQGGWQETQYF. DNA of the CDR3: TGTGCCAGCACTTCTCGACAGGGAGGTTGGCAAGAGACCCAGTACTTC. This rearrangement joins TRBV5-5 to TRBJ2-5; TRBD1 is a possible D gene (7 bases). Germline V gives CDR1 SGHKS, CDR2 YYEKEE (reference sequence). Deletions cut 6 bases from V and 2 bases from J, with 20 bases between. The CDR3 contains 16 residues.